One T cell receptor beta chain is described in this entry. The antigen is not known. Collection occurred without any documented infections or immune events in donors. The CDR3 extends over 13 amino acids. Looked up from germline, CDR1 is MNHEY and CDR2 is SMNVEV (reference sequence). The V and J ends lost 5 bases and 3 bases respectively, with 10 bases between them. Sequenced by immunoSEQ multiplex PCR; TCRdb stores in-frame clones only, minus some. The sample includes more than 80,000 clones, approximately 88% of them seen just once. The sample belongs to a study of identifying expanded T cells in peripheral blood. The study, taken as a whole, reports: About 1.3 clones differed between technical replicates, versus approximately 16 and 20 over time.

The receptor comes from a person between 18 and 75 years old in good health. The chain joins TRBV27 to TRBJ1-1; D gene uncertain. The specimen was blood. The chain's CDR3 is CASSPSGYTEAFF. The CDR3 bases are TGTGCCAGCAGTCCGTCCGGATACACTGAAGCTTTCTTT.